This entry describes one T cell receptor (beta chain). This entry comes from a study of blood T cell repertoires in COVID-19. Overall study context: Acute-phase and convalescent COVID-19 samples originated in the United States, Italy and Spain. PBMCs, B-cell-depleted T cells, or T cells were the source of the cDNA or gDNA that made up the material.

The method was immunoSEQ multiplex PCR; TCRdb's version includes in-frame clones alone and lacks a portion of them. The sample includes about 240,000 clones, approximately 85% seen only once; the top ten take over 10%. The sample consisted of peripheral blood. The origin of this receptor is a woman in her fifties or sixties with active or convalescent COVID-19.

The CDR3 sequence: CASRGPGVGYTF. The CDR3 nucleotides read TGTGCCAGCAGAGGACCAGGGGTTGGCTACACCTTC. The chain joins TRBV2 to TRBJ1-2; perhaps TRBD1 as D (6 bases). Per the germline V gene, CDR1 is SNHLY and CDR2 is FYNNEI. Trimming stripped 6 bases from V and 7 bases from J, with 12 bases between. The length of the CDR3 is 12 residues.